A selection of T cell receptor beta chains follows, all from one sample in a study of blood T cell repertoires in COVID-19. Using immunoSEQ multiplex PCR, the repertoire was profiled, and TCRdb retains in-frame clones only, with some absent. The sample lists over 150,000 clones, approximately 81% occurring once. The sequenced sample consisted of peripheral blood. These receptors came from a man aged 40-49 years with acute or convalescent COVID-19. Each CDR3 is given with its conserved first and last residue. The D gene is left open where the match is weak. For some rows the clone size is stated as once, few or many, or as a class when expanded; others skip it.

>TRBJ1-5|TRBV19|TRBD1|once
CASSWDRGRNQPQHF
TGTGCCAGTAGCTGGGACAGGGGAAGGAATCAGCCCCAGCATTTT
>TRBJ1-1|TRBV28|TRBD1|NA
CASSLRPGGYLTEAFF
TGTGCCAGCAGTTTACGGCCAGGGGGGTACCTCACTGAAGCTTTCTTT
>TRBJ1-6|TRBV7-9|TRBD1|once
CASQTSGGNSPLHF
TGTGCCAGCCAGACGTCAGGGGGCAATTCACCCCTCCACTTT
>TRBJ2-5|TRBV4-1|NA|few
CASSQEGVGGETQYF
TGCGCCAGCAGCCAAGAGGGGGTGGGAGGAGAGACCCAGTACTTC
>TRBJ2-2|TRBV3-1/TRBV3-2|NA|NA
CASMDRANTGELFF
TGTGCCAGCATGGATCGGGCGAACACCGGGGAGCTGTTTTTT
>TRBJ1-4|TRBV7-9|NA|NA
CASSLGGTRGEKLFF
TGTGCCAGCAGCTTAGGAGGCACCCGGGGGGAAAAACTGTTTTTT
>TRBJ1-1|TRBV9|TRBD1|NA
CASSVAGGSEAFF
TGTGCCAGCAGCGTAGCAGGGGGTTCTGAAGCTTTCTTT
>TRBJ2-5|TRBV5-4|TRBD1|NA
CASSLRDRGYQETQYF
TGTGCCAGCAGCTTGCGGGACAGGGGGTACCAAGAGACCCAGTACTTC
>TRBJ1-1|TRBV5-1|TRBD1|NA
CASSRGQGKGNTEAFF
TGCGCCAGCAGCAGGGGACAGGGAAAGGGGAACACTGAAGCTTTCTTT
>TRBJ1-1|TRBV15|TRBD1|NA
CATSRSPRDRDTEAFF
TGTGCCACCAGCAGATCTCCCCGGGACAGGGACACTGAAGCTTTCTTT
>TRBJ1-1|TRBV7-2|TRBD1|NA
CASSRDRGTEAFF
TGTGCCAGCAGCCGGGACAGGGGAACTGAAGCTTTCTTT
>TRBJ2-3|TRBV5-4|NA|once
CASSIGQTTDTQYF
TGTGCCAGCAGCATTGGACAGACCACAGATACGCAGTATTTT
>TRBJ1-1|TRBV7-9|NA|NA
CASSLSSGSPGGEEAFF
TGTGCCAGCAGCTTAAGTTCCGGGTCCCCCGGAGGTGAAGAAGCTTTCTTT
>TRBJ2-1|TRBV7-3|TRBD2|NA
CASSPGLAGYNEQFF
TGTGCCAGCAGTCCAGGACTAGCGGGTTACAATGAGCAGTTCTTC
>TRBJ1-2|TRBV18|TRBD1|few
CASSRDRDGYGYTF
TGTGCCAGCTCACGGGACAGGGACGGCTATGGCTACACCTTC
>TRBJ2-5|TRBV9|NA|NA
CASSVRPTSYQETQYF
TGTGCCAGCAGCGTACGCCCGACTAGTTACCAAGAGACCCAGTACTTC
>TRBJ2-7|TRBV10-1|NA|NA
CASSESGRYEQYF
TGCGCCAGCAGTGAGTCGGGCCGCTACGAGCAGTACTTC
>TRBJ1-2|TRBV5-1|NA|NA
CASSLESVNYGYTF
TGCGCCAGCAGCTTGGAAAGCGTCAACTATGGCTACACCTTC
>TRBJ1-1|TRBV5-4|NA|NA
CASSDILGGRGSTGTEAFF
TGTGCCAGCAGCGACATCCTAGGGGGTAGGGGGTCTACAGGCACTGAAGCTTTCTTT
>TRBJ1-1|TRBV4-1|NA|NA
CASSQVRLAFVPEAFF
TGCGCCAGCAGCCAAGTGAGGCTGGCCTTCGTCCCTGAAGCTTTCTTT
>TRBJ1-4|TRBV5-1|NA|NA
CASSLSGDEKLFF
TGCGCCAGCAGCTTGTCAGGGGACGAAAAACTGTTTTTT
>TRBJ2-2|TRBV6-5|NA|NA
CASSYSQAGELFF
TGTGCCAGCAGTTACTCGCAGGCCGGGGAGCTGTTTTTT
>TRBJ2-3|TRBV10-2|NA|NA
CASSEPSGLFTDTQYF
TGCGCCAGCAGTGAGCCCAGCGGGCTCTTCACAGATACGCAGTATTTT
>TRBJ2-4|TRBV4-1|TRBD2|NA
CASSEGLAGVLAKNIQYF
TGCGCCAGCAGCGAGGGACTAGCGGGGGTCCTAGCCAAAAACATTCAGTACTTC
>TRBJ2-1|TRBV5-4|NA|NA
CASSLFQGGRPVNEQFF
TGTGCCAGCAGCTTATTCCAGGGCGGACGACCAGTCAATGAGCAGTTCTTC